Included here is one T cell receptor (beta chain) sequence, with context. Germline CDR1 is MDHEN and CDR2 is SYDVKM. The V gene lost 7 bases and the J gene lost 5 bases, with 18 bases spanning the gap. CDR3 length equals 15 residues. This record belongs to a study of shared clonotypes between healthy human individuals. Using immunoSEQ multiplex PCR, the repertoire was profiled, and TCRdb retains in-frame clones only, with some absent. The sample yields 2 million to 2.5 million clones, approximately 93% seen once. The TCR sequence derives from a man younger than 35 in good health. Some clones in this sample may be carry-over from other donors' samples. The sequencing sample was made of naive CD4+ T cells from PBMCs. Described subset: CD45RA+ positively selected. The rearrangement links TRBV28 to TRBJ2-1; no firm D call. In DNA form, the CDR3 reads TGTGCCAGCACCCCGGCACCGGGTGGGGACAATGAGCAGTTCTTC. Its translation: CASTPAPGGDNEQFF.